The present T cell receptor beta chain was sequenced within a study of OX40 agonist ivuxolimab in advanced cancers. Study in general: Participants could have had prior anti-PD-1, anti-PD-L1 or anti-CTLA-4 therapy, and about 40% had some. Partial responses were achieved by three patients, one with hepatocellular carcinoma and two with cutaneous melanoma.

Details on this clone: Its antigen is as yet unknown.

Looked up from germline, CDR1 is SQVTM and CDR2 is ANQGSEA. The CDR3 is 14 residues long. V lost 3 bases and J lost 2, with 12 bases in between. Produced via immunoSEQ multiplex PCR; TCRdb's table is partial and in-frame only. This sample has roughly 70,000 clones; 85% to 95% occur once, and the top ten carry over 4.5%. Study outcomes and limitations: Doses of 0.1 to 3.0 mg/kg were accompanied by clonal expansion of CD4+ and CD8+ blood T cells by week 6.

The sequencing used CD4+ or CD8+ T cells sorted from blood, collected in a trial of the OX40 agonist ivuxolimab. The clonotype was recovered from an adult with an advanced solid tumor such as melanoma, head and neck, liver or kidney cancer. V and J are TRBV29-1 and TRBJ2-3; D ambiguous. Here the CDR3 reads CSVDGLLDTDTQYF. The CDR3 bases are TGCAGCGTTGACGGTCTGCTAGACACAGATACGCAGTATTTT.